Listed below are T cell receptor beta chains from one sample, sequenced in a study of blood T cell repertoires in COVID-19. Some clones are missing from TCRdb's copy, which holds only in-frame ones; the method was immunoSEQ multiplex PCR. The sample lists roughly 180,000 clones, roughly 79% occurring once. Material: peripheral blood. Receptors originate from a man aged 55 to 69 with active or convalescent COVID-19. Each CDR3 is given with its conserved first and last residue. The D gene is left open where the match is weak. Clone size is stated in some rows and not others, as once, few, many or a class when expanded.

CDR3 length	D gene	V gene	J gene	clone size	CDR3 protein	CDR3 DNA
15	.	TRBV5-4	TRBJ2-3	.	CASSFTDRSTDTQYF	TGTGCCAGCAGCTTCACGGACAGAAGCACAGATACGCAGTATTTT
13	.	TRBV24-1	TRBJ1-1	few	CATSSATAAEAFF	TGTGCCACCAGTTCAGCCACTGCGGCTGAAGCTTTCTTT
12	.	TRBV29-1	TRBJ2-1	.	CSVPQDGGEQFF	TGCAGCGTTCCGCAGGACGGGGGTGAGCAGTTCTTC
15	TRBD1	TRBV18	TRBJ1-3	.	CASSPRTGDGNTIYF	TGTGCCAGCTCACCTCGGACAGGGGACGGAAACACCATATATTTT
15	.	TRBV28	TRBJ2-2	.	CASSPGGSGTGELFF	TGTGCCAGCAGTCCTGGGGGGTCGGGTACCGGGGAGCTGTTTTTT
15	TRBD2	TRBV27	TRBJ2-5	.	CASSLAGGYQETQYF	TGTGCCAGCAGTTTAGCGGGAGGTTACCAAGAGACCCAGTACTTC
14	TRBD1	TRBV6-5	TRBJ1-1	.	CASRRDRGETEAFF	TGTGCCAGCAGGAGGGACAGGGGGGAGACTGAAGCTTTCTTT
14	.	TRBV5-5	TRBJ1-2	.	CASSLGAANYGYTF	TGTGCCAGCAGCTTGGGGGCAGCTAACTATGGCTACACCTTC
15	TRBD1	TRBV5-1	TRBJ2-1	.	CASSIGGANIYEQFF	TGCGCCAGCAGTATAGGGGGCGCGAATATATATGAGCAGTTCTTC
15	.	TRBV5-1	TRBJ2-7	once	CASSLEASGGDEQYF	TGCGCCAGCAGCTTGGAGGCTTCGGGGGGCGACGAGCAGTACTTC
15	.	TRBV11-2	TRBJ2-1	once	CASSLQGAGDNEQFF	TGTGCCAGCAGCCTACAGGGCGCGGGGGATAATGAGCAGTTCTTC
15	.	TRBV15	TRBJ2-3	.	CATSIERLSTDTQYF	TGTGCCACCAGCATAGAGCGATTAAGCACAGATACGCAGTATTTT
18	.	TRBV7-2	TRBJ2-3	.	CASSWALTPKSSTDTQYF	TGTGCCAGCAGCTGGGCCCTTACCCCCAAGTCCAGCACAGATACGCAGTATTTT
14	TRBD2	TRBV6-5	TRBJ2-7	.	CASSLLGGSYEQYF	TGTGCCAGCTCGCTGTTGGGGGGGTCCTACGAGCAGTACTTC
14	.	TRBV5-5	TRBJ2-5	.	CASSLLAVGETQYF	TGTGCCAGCAGCTTGTTAGCGGTGGGAGAGACCCAGTACTTC
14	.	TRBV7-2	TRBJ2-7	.	CASSTWPGFYEQYF	TGTGCCAGCAGCACCTGGCCGGGGTTTTACGAGCAGTACTTC
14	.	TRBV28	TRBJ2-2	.	CASKRTPNTGELFF	TGTGCCAGCAAGCGGACCCCGAACACCGGGGAGCTGTTTTTT
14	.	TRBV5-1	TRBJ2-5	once	CASSLGDIVETQYF	TGCGCCAGCAGCTTGGGTGACATCGTAGAGACCCAGTACTTC
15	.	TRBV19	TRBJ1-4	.	CATSSTGGAREKLFF	TGTGCCACCTCCTCTACTGGGGGCGCGAGGGAAAAACTGTTTTTT
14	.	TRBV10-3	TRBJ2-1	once	CAISEGQAVYEQFF	TGTGCCATCAGTGAAGGGCAAGCGGTTTATGAGCAGTTCTTC
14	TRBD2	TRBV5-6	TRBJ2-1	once	CASSTRTSGSYKFF	TGTGCCAGCAGCACGCGGACTAGCGGGAGTTATAAGTTCTTC
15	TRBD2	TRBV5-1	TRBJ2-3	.	CASSSAGLYSDTQYF	TGCGCCAGCAGCTCGGCGGGACTATATTCAGATACGCAGTATTTT
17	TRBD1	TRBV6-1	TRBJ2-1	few	CASSESAGTGARNEQFF	TGTGCCAGCAGTGAATCGGCCGGGACAGGGGCCCGCAATGAGCAGTTCTTC
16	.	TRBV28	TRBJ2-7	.	CASSGTRGPGDYEQYF	TGTGCCAGCAGTGGGACTCGGGGACCGGGGGACTACGAGCAGTACTTC
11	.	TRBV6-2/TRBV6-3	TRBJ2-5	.	CASSPRETQYF	TGTGCCAGCAGCCCGCGGGAGACCCAGTACTTC
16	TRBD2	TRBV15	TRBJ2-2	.	CATSITSGKYTGELFF	TGTGCCACCAGCATCACTAGCGGGAAATACACCGGGGAGCTGTTTTTT
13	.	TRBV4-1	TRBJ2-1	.	CASSQRPDNEQFF	TGCGCCAGCAGCCAGCGGCCAGACAATGAGCAGTTCTTC
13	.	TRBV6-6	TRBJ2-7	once	CASSRGPDYEQYF	TGTGCCAGCAGCCGTGGGCCCGACTACGAGCAGTACTTC
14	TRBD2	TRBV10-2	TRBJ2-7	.	CASSGVSGISEQYF	TGCGCCAGCAGTGGGGTTAGCGGGATCTCTGAGCAGTACTTC
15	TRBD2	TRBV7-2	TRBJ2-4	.	CASSLWAGGQNIQYF	TGTGCCAGCAGCTTGTGGGCGGGAGGCCAAAACATTCAGTACTTC
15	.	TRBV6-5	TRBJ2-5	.	CASSSRQRRQETQYF	TGTGCCAGCAGTTCGCGACAGAGGCGGCAAGAGACCCAGTACTTC
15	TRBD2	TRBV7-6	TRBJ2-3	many	CASSATRGGTDTQYF	TGTGCCAGCAGCGCGACTCGGGGGGGCACAGATACGCAGTATTTT
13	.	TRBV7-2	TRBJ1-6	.	CASSLYRNSPLHF	TGTGCCAGCAGCTTATACCGGAATTCACCCCTCCACTTT
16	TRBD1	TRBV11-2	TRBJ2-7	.	CASSLVRGDRGSEQYF	TGTGCCAGCAGCTTAGTAAGAGGGGACAGGGGGAGCGAGCAGTACTTC
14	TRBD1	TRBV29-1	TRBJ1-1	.	CSVVRDRLNSEAFF	TGCAGCGTGGTCCGGGACAGACTTAACAGTGAAGCTTTCTTT
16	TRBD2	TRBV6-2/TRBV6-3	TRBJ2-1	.	CASSYLPPGLSNEQFF	TGTGCCAGCAGTTACCTTCCTCCGGGACTAAGCAATGAGCAGTTCTTC
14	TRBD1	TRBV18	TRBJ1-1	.	CASSPLTGATEAFF	TGTGCCAGCTCACCGCTGACAGGGGCCACTGAAGCTTTCTTT
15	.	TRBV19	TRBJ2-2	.	CASRTGTGVTGELFF	TGTGCCAGTAGGACCGGGACGGGAGTAACCGGGGAGCTGTTTTTT
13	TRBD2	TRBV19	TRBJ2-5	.	CASQREGRETQYF	TGTGCCAGCCAGCGGGAGGGGAGGGAGACCCAGTACTTC
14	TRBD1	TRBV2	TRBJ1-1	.	CASSLRQGNTEAFF	TGTGCCAGCAGCCTGCGACAGGGGAACACTGAAGCTTTCTTT
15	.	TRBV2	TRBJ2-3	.	CASSPLGQGPDTQYF	TGTGCCAGCAGCCCCCTGGGGCAGGGGCCAGATACGCAGTATTTT
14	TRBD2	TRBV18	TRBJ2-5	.	CASSPGTSGETQYF	TGTGCCAGCTCACCAGGGACTAGTGGGGAGACCCAGTACTTC
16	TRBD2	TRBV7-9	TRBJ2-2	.	CASNPDSGWDTGELFF	TGTGCCAGCAACCCGGATAGCGGGTGGGACACCGGGGAGCTGTTTTTT
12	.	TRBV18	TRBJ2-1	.	CASSQASDEQFF	TGTGCCAGCTCACAGGCTAGTGACGAGCAGTTCTTC
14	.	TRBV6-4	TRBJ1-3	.	CASSENRDGNTIYF	TGTGCCAGCAGTGAAAACAGGGACGGAAACACCATATATTTT
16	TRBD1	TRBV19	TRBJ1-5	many	CASSIEAGQGNQPQHF	TGTGCCAGTAGTATAGAGGCCGGACAGGGCAATCAGCCCCAGCATTTT
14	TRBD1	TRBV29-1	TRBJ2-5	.	CSVDRGLGQETQYF	TGCAGCGTTGATAGGGGGCTAGGACAAGAGACCCAGTACTTC